Given below is one TCR beta chain in context. Its antigen is currently not known. Base qualities are not provided; no much larger clone lies one nucleotide away. Memory CD4+ T cells were sorted ex vivo from peripheral blood of narcolepsy patients and healthy controls for TCR Vbeta sequencing. The record originates from a study of T cells in narcolepsy listed by TCRdb under 2018. About the investigation overall: Patients with narcolepsy type 1 or type 2 (NT1, NT2) and healthy control donors were enrolled in the study. To look for autoreactive T cells in narcolepsy patients that target self-antigens of hypocretin neurons (hypocretin, TRIB2), the study used TCR Vbeta sequencing to follow clonotypes in blood and CSF.

Overall study outcomes, separate from this receptor: Autoreactive clonotypes were reported to be detected serially in the blood of the same patients and of different patients, but not in the blood of healthy controls. No sequences matching autoreactive T cell clones were contained in some blood memory CD4+ repertoires from patients and controls. Plots comparing CSF and blood CD4+ T cell clonotypes from the same patient highlighted HCRT-specific and TRIB2-specific autoreactive clonotypes. Numbers of sequenced blood memory CD4+ clonotypes were comparable, averaging around 40,000 in patients and over 30,000 in controls.

Receptors were amplified or captured by the immunoSEQ multiplex PCR assay. TCRdb carries this immuneACCESS record with in-frame sequences only. Its versions omit some clonotypes, under half of them owing to an unresolved V gene in the studies checked, with the rest unexplained. The sample table holds tens of thousands of clones, of which roughly 87% were seen once. The ten largest clones represent about 0.62% of the sample. The germline V gene (reference sequence) supplies CDR1 MNHEY and CDR2 SMNVEV. The junction shows trimming of 3 bases on V and 2 bases on J, plus 14 bases between the germline ends. The CDR3 measures 17 amino acids from cysteine to phenylalanine. Only the CDR3 DNA stays, 51 bases, in frame from base 1.

The chain is encoded by TRBV27 joined to TRBJ1-6, with a tentative D gene TRBD1 over 5 matching bases. The sample comprised memory (CD45RA-) CD4+ T cells from blood. The cell subset or site tag for this specimen amounts to: memory T cells sorted ex vivo from peripheral blood. The TCR originated in a human donor in good health. The DNA sequence is as follows: TGTGCCAGCAGTTTCCGGGGGTCAGAAACCTATAATTCACCCCTCCACTTT. It encodes CASSFRGSETYNSPLHF.